The 30 T cell receptor beta chains listed next were all sequenced from one sample in a study of blood T cell repertoires in COVID-19 (TCRdb year 2020). Receptor amplification or capture employed the immunoSEQ multiplex PCR assay. This is the immuneACCESS table as TCRdb keeps it, with only in-frame sequences that have V and J called. A part of the clones is gone; compared with another copy, unresolved V genes explain less than half, and the rest is unexplained. Within this sample are 200,000 or so clones, with around 83% of them counted one time only. The ten biggest clones cover around 2.4% of the sample. The sequenced sample consisted of peripheral blood. The receptors stem from a man aged 35 to 55 who had recovered from COVID-19.

The rearrangement joins TRBV10-3 to TRBJ2-7; 9 nucleotides line up with TRBD1. CDR3 length: 14 residues. CDR1 ENHRY and CDR2 SYGVKD come from the germline V gene. Unmatched junction bases numbered 7, after V lost 8 bases and J lost 2 bases. CDR3 in amino acids: CAIPRTGAPYEQYF. CDR3 bases: TGTGCCATCCCAAGGACAGGGGCCCCCTACGAGCAGTACTTC.

In the case of this clone: The sample has other DNA sequences that encode this CDR3 too. This rearrangement joins TRBV7-2 to TRBJ2-1; D might be TRBD2 (5 bases). CDR3 size: 14 residues. Germline V gene sequence: CDR1 SGHTA, CDR2 FQGNSA. Deletions cut 0 bases from V and 4 bases from J, with 7 bases between. The CDR3 spells CASSLALAYNEQFF. CDR3 DNA: TGTGCCAGCAGCTTAGCCCTAGCATACAATGAGCAGTTCTTC.

The chain uses TRBV7-9 and TRBJ1-3; no firm D call. This CDR3 comprises 14 residues. The germline V gene encodes CDR1 SEHNR and CDR2 FQNEAQ (reference sequence). V lost 5 bases, J lost 4 bases, and 12 bases lay in between. The CDR3 here is CASSLGLSGNTIYF. CDR3 bases: TGTGCCAGCAGCCTAGGTCTTTCCGGAAACACCATATATTTT.

CDR3 sequence (DNA): TGTGCCAGCAGCTTAGTTCGACTAGCGGGAGGCAATGAGCAGTTCTTC. It translates to CASSLVRLAGGNEQFF. V is TRBV7-2 and J is TRBJ2-1, with 13 bases matching TRBD2. With 1 base clipped from V and 6 bases from J, the junction kept 3 bases outside the gene matches. The CDR3 contains 16 residues. CDR1 is SGHTA and CDR2 is FQGNSA in the germline V gene.

The V and J genes are TRBV29-1 and TRBJ1-2; D is unresolved. Germline assignment: CDR1 SQVTM and CDR2 ANQGSEA. This CDR3 contains 11 residues. The V and J ends lost 7 bases and 6 bases respectively, with 12 bases between them. CDR3 in amino acids: CSAARQNGYTF. DNA of the CDR3: TGCAGCGCGGCTAGGCAGAATGGCTACACCTTC.

The chain is built from TRBV19 and TRBJ1-1; 11 bases line up with TRBD1. The CDR3 sequence is 16 residues long. CDR1 LNHDA and CDR2 SQIVND come from the germline V gene (reference sequence). Trimming at V came to 3 bases and at J to 0 bases, leaving 3 bases not matched to a gene. The CDR3 protein is CASSIGTGGLNTEAFF. The DNA of the CDR3 is TGTGCCAGTAGTATCGGGACAGGGGGTTTGAACACTGAAGCTTTCTTT.

The chain joins TRBV5-4 to TRBJ2-1; 9 nucleotides agree with TRBD1. The CDR3 contains 16 residues. Germline trimming cut 4 bases from V and 9 bases from J; bases unmatched to any gene: 14. Germline V gene lookup returns CDR1 SGHNT and CDR2 YYREEE (reference sequence). CDR3 sequence (DNA): TGTGCCAGCAGCGTTACAGGGGGCGGCCTGTCACCTGAGCAGTTCTTC. Translation gives CASSVTGGGLSPEQFF.

The chain employs TRBV15 and TRBJ1-5; unclear D gene. Per germline, CDR1 LNHNV and CDR2 YYDKDF (reference sequence). The germline V and J ends were trimmed by 1 base and 3 bases, with 13 bases remaining between them. This CDR3 has 16 residues. In DNA form, the CDR3 reads TGTGCCACCAGCAGAGTCTCCGGGTTCGCCAATCAGCCCCAGCATTTT. Translated: CATSRVSGFANQPQHF. Variable domain in full (rest from reference TRBV15 and TRBJ1-5): DAMVIQNPRYQVTQFGKPVTLSCSQTLNHNVMYWYQQKSSQAPKLLFHYYDKDFNNEADTPDNFQSRRPNTSFCFLDIRSPGLGDTAMYLCATSRVSGFANQPQHFGDGTRLSIL.

The rearrangement joins TRBV5-4 to TRBJ2-1, with TRBD2 identical over 9 bases. The germline V gene has CDR1 SGHNT and CDR2 YYREEE (reference sequence). The CDR3 runs 18 residues. V lost 0 bases and J lost 5; bases outside the gene matches: 12. The CDR3 sequence is CASSLELAGHNPDNEQFF. The DNA for the CDR3 is TGTGCCAGCAGCTTGGAGCTAGCGGGACACAATCCCGACAATGAGCAGTTCTTC.

This clone was seen a few times. V usage is TRBV13 and J usage is TRBJ1-2; tentatively, D is TRBD1 (5 bases). The germline CDR1 and CDR2 sequences are PRHDT and FYEKMQ (reference sequence). The CDR3 is made up of 12 amino acids. Trimming left V 2 bases short and J 8 bases short, with 9 bases between. The CDR3 nucleotides read TGTGCCAGCAGCTTAAGGACAATCGGCTACACCTTC. Amino acids: CASSLRTIGYTF.

CDR3: CASSLESRDEKLFF. The CDR3 coding sequence is TGTGCCAGCAGCTTAGAATCCAGGGATGAAAAACTGTTTTTT. The V and J genes are TRBV7-9 and TRBJ1-4; TRBD1 might be the D (5 bases). This CDR3 is built from 14 residues. V dropped 1 base and J dropped 6 bases, with 9 bases sitting between them. CDR1 is SEHNR, CDR2 FQNEAQ, per germline (reference sequence). Full variable domain (remainder filled in from reference TRBV7-9 and TRBJ1-4): DTGVSQNPRHKITKRGQNVTFRCDPISEHNRLYWYRQTLGQGPEFLTYFQNEAQLEKSRLLSDRFSAERPKGSFSTLEIQRTEQGDSAMYLCASSLESRDEKLFFGSGTQLSVL.

V and J are TRBV6-6 and TRBJ1-2; 9 bases agree with TRBD1. V was pared by 6 bases and J by 6 bases, with 5 bases of the junction left unmatched. The CDR3 has 13 residues. Germline assignment: CDR1 MNHNY and CDR2 SVGAGI (reference sequence). CDR3 sequence: CASSLGTGNGYTF. CDR3 nucleotide sequence: TGTGCCAGCAGCCTTGGGACAGGGAATGGCTACACCTTC.

This clone was detected once. This chain joins TRBV20-1 and TRBJ1-3; D is unresolved. Per the germline V gene, CDR1 is DFQATT and CDR2 is SNEGSKA (reference sequence). The CDR3 consists of 15 residues. The V and J ends lost 3 bases and 0 bases respectively, with 12 bases between them. Written as DNA, the CDR3 is TGCAGTGCTAGTTGGCAGAAATTCTCTGGAAACACCATATATTTT. Translating gives CSASWQKFSGNTIYF.

This clone showed up just once. This chain joins TRBV7-5 and TRBJ2-1; no check of the table's D call, TRBD2, against the DNA was made. TRBV7-5 is shown as a pseudogene. The CDR3 runs 18 residues. CDR3 sequence: CVRSLVKAAESSYNEQFF. The CDR3 nucleotides read TGTGTCAGAAGCTTAGTGAAGGCGGCCGAGAGCTCCTACAATGAGCAGTTCTTC.

This clone showed up just a few times. The rearrangement links TRBV11-2 to TRBJ1-3; D perhaps matches TRBD1 (6 bases). This CDR3 contains 15 residues. V dropped 3 bases and J dropped 0 bases, with 9 bases sitting between them. CDR1 and CDR2 (germline): SGHAT, FQNNGV. Here the CDR3 reads CASSLGAGSGNTIYF. DNA of the CDR3: TGTGCCAGCAGCTTGGGGGCGGGCTCTGGAAACACCATATATTTT.

The chain joins TRBV14 to TRBJ2-5, with D unresolved. Trimming removed 4 bases at V and 4 bases at J, with 10 bases between. The length of the CDR3 is 13 residues. CDR1 is SGHDN and CDR2 is FVKESK in the germline V gene. The CDR3 coding sequence is TGTGCCAGCAGCCCGCGAAGAAGAGAGACCCAGTACTTC. It codes for CASSPRRRETQYF.

The sample holds one count of this clone. This chain links TRBV6-2 or TRBV6-3 with TRBJ2-2, with 12 bases that match TRBD2. Germline V gene data show CDR1 as MNHEY and CDR2 as SVGEGT. V dropped 5 bases and J dropped 7; count of bases not matched to a gene: 5. The CDR3 sequence is 15 residues long. The CDR3 DNA sequence: TGTGCCAGCAGTCGGACTAGCGGGGTTGGCGGGGAGCTGTTTTTT. Translated, it gives CASSRTSGVGGELFF.

J is TRBJ2-3 and V is TRBV18; D remains ambiguous. This CDR3 is 15 amino acids long. Trimming shortened V by 1 base and J by 0 bases, and 8 bases separated the two germline ends. The V gene's germline CDR1 is KGHSH and CDR2 LQKENI. The chain's CDR3 is CASSPQATSTDTQYF. DNA of the CDR3: TGTGCCAGCTCACCACAAGCCACTAGCACAGATACGCAGTATTTT.

This sequence joins TRBV5-1 and TRBJ1-1, with 9 bases aligning to TRBD1. CDR3 length: 12 amino acids. The J segment lost 8 bases and the V segment lost 4 bases, leaving 3 bases of the junction unmatched. CDR1 SGHRS and CDR2 YFSETQ come from the germline V gene. CDR3: CASSRDRGEAFF. The CDR3, as DNA: TGCGCCAGCAGCCGCGACAGGGGGGAAGCTTTCTTT. The full variable domain, its missing parts supplied by reference TRBV5-1 and TRBJ1-1, is KAGVTQTPRYLIKTRGQQVTLSCSPISGHRSVSWYQQTPGQGLQFLFEYFSETQRNKGNFPGRFSGRQFSNSRSEMNVSTLELGDSALYLCASSRDRGEAFFGQGTRLTVV.

This clone showed up just once. This chain joins TRBV7-2 and TRBJ2-3; 9 nucleotides line up with TRBD1. V shed 5 bases, J shed 6 bases, and the junction held 6 bases outside the gene matches. The CDR3 runs to 14 residues. Germline assignment: CDR1 SGHTA and CDR2 FQGNSA. The CDR3 DNA reads TGTGCCAGCAGCCAGGGACAGGGCGCGGATACGCAGTATTTT. This translates into CASSQGQGADTQYF.

The chain carries TRBV10-3 and TRBJ2-7; 7 nucleotides match TRBD1. Unmatched junction bases numbered 8, after V lost 3 bases and J lost 3 bases. The V gene's germline CDR1 is ENHRY and CDR2 SYGVKD. CDR3 length: 15 residues. CDR3 in DNA: TGTGCCATCAGTGAAATGGCAGGGGGTGGCTACGAGCAGTACTTC. Protein: CAISEMAGGGYEQYF.

V is TRBV20-1 and J is TRBJ2-5; TRBD2 matches at 14 bases. The CDR3 sequence is 17 residues long. J gave up 0 bases and V 3 bases, and 6 bases lay outside the gene matches. CDR1 is DFQATT and CDR2 is SNEGSKA in the germline V gene (reference sequence). The CDR3 is CSASSGLAGADQETQYF. The CDR3 coding sequence is TGCAGTGCTAGTTCGGGACTAGCGGGAGCGGACCAAGAGACCCAGTACTTC.

This chain uses TRBV4-3 with TRBJ1-1; 8 bases line up with TRBD1. Germline V gene data show CDR1 as LGHNA and CDR2 as YSLEER. The CDR3 has 14 amino acids. Unmatched junction bases numbered 5, after V lost 4 bases and J lost 4 bases. CDR3 residues: CASSRDTGGTEAFF. In DNA form, the CDR3 reads TGCGCCAGCAGCCGAGATACAGGGGGCACTGAAGCTTTCTTT.

V and J are TRBV5-1 and TRBJ2-1; the match to TRBD1 covers 7 bases. In germline, CDR1 is SGHRS, CDR2 YFSETQ. CDR3 length equals 16 residues. With 10 bases clipped from V and 0 bases from J, the junction kept 13 bases outside the gene matches. The CDR3 here is CASREGQSNSYNEQFF. The CDR3, as DNA: TGCGCCTCCCGTGAGGGACAGTCCAACTCCTACAATGAGCAGTTCTTC. Looking up the rest from reference TRBV5-1 and TRBJ2-1 gives the full variable domain: KAGVTQTPRYLIKTRGQQVTLSCSPISGHRSVSWYQQTPGQGLQFLFEYFSETQRNKGNFPGRFSGRQFSNSRSEMNVSTLELGDSALYLCASREGQSNSYNEQFFGPGTRLTVL.

V and J are TRBV29-1 and TRBJ2-3, with 10 bases that match TRBD1. CDR3 size: 15 residues. The V and J ends lost 2 bases and 2 bases, in that order; junction bases with no gene match: 4. Germline V CDR1 and CDR2: SQVTM, ANQGSEA. The CDR3 DNA follows: TGCAGCGTTGAAATCCGACAGGGGGCCACAGATACGCAGTATTTT. Translated: CSVEIRQGATDTQYF.

V is TRBV12-3 or TRBV12-4 and J is TRBJ2-3; D is unresolved. The length of the CDR3 is 12 residues. V lost 5 bases, J lost 3 bases, and 6 bases lay in between. The CDR3 sequence is CASSRRTDTQYF. The CDR3 bases are TGTGCCAGCAGTCGGAGAACAGATACGCAGTATTTT.

This chain uses TRBV5-4 with TRBJ2-7; 10 positions agree with TRBD2. The germline gives CDR1 SGHNT, CDR2 YYREEE (reference sequence). The V gene end was trimmed by 0 bases and the J gene end by 2 bases; junction bases not matched to a gene: 5. The CDR3 runs 16 residues. CDR3 in DNA: TGTGCCAGCAGCTTGGGACCTAGCGGGGGAGCCTACGAGCAGTACTTC. As protein: CASSLGPSGGAYEQYF.

In this sample, this clone turned up a few times. CDR3 nucleotide sequence: TGTGCCAGTAGTATCCAACAGGGGGCTGAAGCTTTCTTT. Translating gives CASSIQQGAEAFF. The V and J genes are TRBV19 and TRBJ1-1; 8 nucleotides align to TRBD1. Germline CDR1 and CDR2: LNHDA and SQIVND (reference sequence). Trimming removed 3 bases from V and 6 bases from J; junction bases left unmatched: 3. The CDR3 consists of 13 residues.

The chain couples TRBV5-1 to TRBJ2-7; 8 bases align to TRBD2. Germline CDR1 is SGHRS and CDR2 is YFSETQ. The CDR3 has 15 amino acids. With 0 bases clipped from V and 0 bases from J, the junction kept 2 bases outside the gene matches. The CDR3 is CASSLALAGSYEQYF. The CDR3 region has the DNA TGCGCCAGCAGCTTGGCGCTAGCGGGCTCCTACGAGCAGTACTTC. Based on the CDR3 plus reference TRBV5-1 and TRBJ2-7, the full variable domain is KAGVTQTPRYLIKTRGQQVTLSCSPISGHRSVSWYQQTPGQGLQFLFEYFSETQRNKGNFPGRFSGRQFSNSRSEMNVSTLELGDSALYLCASSLALAGSYEQYFGPGTRLTVT.

This sequence joins TRBV20-1 and TRBJ2-7; D uncertain. The V gene's germline CDR1 is DFQATT and CDR2 SNEGSKA (reference sequence). The CDR3 sequence is 11 residues long. V lost 2 bases and J lost 4, with 6 bases in between. The CDR3 sequence is CSARLDYEQYF. As DNA, the CDR3 is TGCAGTGCTAGACTAGATTACGAGCAGTACTTC.